Sequencing of this TCR beta chain was carried out in a study of blood T cell repertoires in COVID-19. The overall study: There were acute and convalescent COVID-19 samples, and they came from the United States, Italy and Spain. Sources were T cells, B-cell-depleted T cells, or PBMCs; the material itself was cDNA or gDNA.

Germline CDR1 and CDR2: SGHDT and YYEEEE. Trimming at V came to 4 bases and at J to 4 bases, leaving 7 bases not matched to a gene. The CDR3 length is 14 residues. In the authors' methods: Reference gene primer amplification yielded estimated nucleated cell counts. Produced via immunoSEQ multiplex PCR; TCRdb's table is partial and in-frame only. The V and J calls and clone size come from that table; D and trimming were worked out from the DNA. The data show fewer than 450,000 clones, about 87% seen once. Seattle cases were enrolled at active infection and followed longitudinally. The specimen was peripheral blood. This chain links TRBV5-6 with TRBJ1-2; 7 bases map to TRBD1. The sequence was collected from a woman aged 45-60 years with COVID-19, enrolled during active disease. As DNA, the CDR3 is TGTGCCAGCAGCCTTGACAGGGAGATCTATGGCTACACCTTC. Amino acids: CASSLDREIYGYTF. Based on the CDR3 plus reference TRBV5-6 and TRBJ1-2, the full variable domain is DAGVTQSPTHLIKTRGQQVTLRCSPKSGHDTVSWYQQALGQGPQFIFQYYEEEERQRGNFPDRFSGHQFPNYSSELNVNALLLGDSALYLCASSLDREIYGYTFGSGTRLTVV.